A selection of T cell receptor beta chains follows, all from one sample in a study of beta chain features in type 1 diabetes. TCRdb's copy holds only in-frame clones and misses some; the assay was immunoSEQ multiplex PCR. The sample holds 500,000 to 800,000 clones; around 12% are singletons and the top ten take more than 0.1%. The sequencing input was naive CD4+ T cells from blood. Receptors were obtained from a young man with type 1 diabetes. Each CDR3 is given with its conserved first and last residue. D genes are given only for firm matches. Clone size is shown for a subset of rows, as once, few, many or a class of expanded clone.

j_call d_call v_call cdr3_length clone_size cdr3_aa cdr3_nt
TRBJ1-6 . TRBV14 14 few CASSQRTLSSPLHF TGTGCCAGCAGCCAGCGGACCTTATCCTCACCCCTCCACTTT
TRBJ2-3 TRBD1 TRBV7-2 16 few CASSSAGRGWRDTQYF TGTGCCAGCAGCTCCGCGGGCAGGGGGTGGAGGGATACGCAGTATTTT
TRBJ1-2 TRBD1 TRBV5-1 16 few CASSAGPGQGSYGYTF TGCGCCAGCAGCGCGGGACCGGGACAGGGGAGTTATGGCTACACCTTC
TRBJ2-3 . TRBV5-8 14 . CASSLGEVTDTQYF TGTGCCAGCAGCTTGGGGGAGGTCACAGATACGCAGTATTTT
TRBJ1-2 . TRBV13 13 . CASSLGQNYGYTF TGTGCCAGCAGCCTCGGACAGAACTATGGCTACACCTTC
TRBJ2-7 . TRBV10-1 15 . CASFSGPYFSYEQYF TGCGCCAGCTTCTCGGGACCCTATTTCTCCTACGAGCAGTACTTC
TRBJ2-3 . TRBV28 13 . CASRRGGTDTQYF TGTGCCAGCAGGCGGGGTGGCACAGATACGCAGTATTTT
TRBJ1-4 . TRBV4-2 15 . CASSQAGQGEEKLFF TGTGCCAGCAGCCAAGCGGGCCAGGGCGAGGAAAAACTGTTTTTT
TRBJ2-7 TRBD1 TRBV27 15 . CASSTHGTGGREQYF TGTGCCAGCAGTACCCACGGGACAGGTGGCCGCGAGCAGTACTTC
TRBJ2-7 TRBD2 TRBV29-1 12 few CSVERGGVEQYF TGCAGCGTGGAGCGGGGGGGCGTTGAGCAGTACTTC
TRBJ2-1 TRBD2 TRBV5-4 16 . CASSLRLAGFGDEQFF TGTGCCAGCAGCTTAAGGCTAGCGGGGTTCGGCGATGAGCAGTTCTTC
TRBJ1-5 . TRBV19 12 . CASSIRDQPQHF TGTGCCAGTAGTATAAGGGATCAGCCCCAGCATTTT
TRBJ2-7 . TRBV6-6 15 few CASSYSSPRTYEQYF TGTGCCAGCAGTTACTCTTCCCCAAGGACCTACGAGCAGTACTTC
TRBJ1-5 . TRBV10-3 18 . CAISEDKVGGDSNQPQHF TGTGCCATCAGTGAAGACAAAGTGGGAGGGGATTCTAATCAGCCCCAGCATTTT
TRBJ1-2 TRBD1 TRBV19 14 . CASTRTGPLGGYTF TGTGCCAGTACCAGGACAGGCCCACTCGGAGGCTACACCTTC
TRBJ2-3 TRBD2 TRBV4-1 17 . CASSQETGLAGSGTQYF TGCGCCAGCAGCCAAGAAACGGGACTAGCGGGGTCAGGTACGCAGTATTTT
TRBJ2-1 TRBD1 TRBV29-1 12 few CSGDRGNNEQFF TGCAGCGGCGACAGGGGAAACAATGAGCAGTTCTTC
TRBJ1-4 . TRBV7-9 13 . CASSLQGNEKLFF TGTGCCAGCAGCTTGCAGGGTAATGAAAAACTGTTTTTT
TRBJ2-3 . TRBV5-1 15 few CASSLGGSSTDTQYF TGCGCCAGCAGCTTGGGGGGATCCTCCACAGATACGCAGTATTTT
TRBJ2-7 TRBD2 TRBV18 16 few CASSPLSGGVSYEQYF TGTGCCAGCTCACCACTTAGCGGGGGAGTCTCCTACGAGCAGTACTTC
TRBJ2-3 . TRBV7-9 14 . CASSLALGPDTQYF TGTGCCAGCAGCTTAGCGCTAGGGCCAGATACGCAGTATTTT
TRBJ1-2 . TRBV4-3 15 . CASSQDIAGNYGYTF TGCGCCAGCAGCCAAGATATAGCAGGGAACTATGGCTACACCTTC
TRBJ2-3 . TRBV2 14 few CASRNSESTDTQYF TGTGCCAGCAGGAATAGCGAGAGCACAGATACGCAGTATTTT
TRBJ1-1 . TRBV29-1 14 . CSVDDVGGLAEAFF TGCAGCGTTGATGATGTGGGGGGCCTCGCTGAAGCTTTCTTT
TRBJ1-1 . TRBV7-9 12 few CASSLEQGAAFF TGTGCCAGCAGCTTAGAGCAGGGAGCCGCTTTCTTT
TRBJ2-1 TRBD2 TRBV6-5 16 . CASSSGLAGAYNEQFF TGTGCCAGCAGTTCGGGACTAGCGGGGGCGTACAATGAGCAGTTCTTC
TRBJ1-1 TRBD1 TRBV14 14 few CASSLGTGNTEAFF TGTGCCAGCAGCCTCGGGACAGGGAACACTGAAGCTTTCTTT
TRBJ2-5 . TRBV11-3 12 few CASSPEAETQYF TGTGCCAGCAGCCCCGAAGCTGAGACCCAGTACTTC